The table lists the clone carrying this T cell receptor (beta chain) with a few counts. Different DNA sequences within this sample yield the same CDR3. The participants were between about 18 and 90 years old and came from some 23 US areas. Two negative PCRs, clearance, or symptom resolution had been documented for recovered Cohort 3 donors. Study processing details: Reference gene primers were amplified, and this amplification served to estimate nucleated cell counts. Assay used: immunoSEQ multiplex PCR; TCRdb lists only in-frame clones, some missing. The D gene and trimming were derived from the DNA, and the V and J assignments and clone size from that table. The table records about 230,000 clones, approximately 84% of them present only once. With 2 bases removed from V and 4 bases from J, the gap between germline ends came to 8 bases. This CDR3 is 13 amino acids long. Germline lookup yields CDR1 SGHTA and CDR2 FQGTGA.

This entry is derived from a study of blood T cell repertoires in COVID-19. Study background: The United States, Italy and Spain were the sources of the acute and convalescent COVID-19 samples.

Sample: PBMCs or T cells enriched from blood (not recorded which). This sequence joins TRBV7-3 and TRBJ1-1; D remains unclear. This clonotype was sampled from a man aged 60 to 75 who had recovered from COVID-19. CDR3 coding DNA: TGTGCCAGCAGCTTATCCGAGGGCACTGAAGCTTTCTTT. Encoded protein: CASSLSEGTEAFF.